This TCR beta chain is drawn from a study of control samples from healthy donors and cancer patients. Losses at the gene ends were 3 bases for V and 7 bases for J; bases not matched to a gene: 10. There are 17 residues in the CDR3. Germline V lookup: CDR1 LNHDA, CDR2 SQIVND (reference sequence). The method was immunoSEQ multiplex PCR; TCRdb's version includes in-frame clones alone and lacks a portion of them. The top ten clones hold 11% of a sample with over 110,000 clones, roughly 92% of them seen once. The V and J genes are TRBV19 and TRBJ2-1; 12 bases agree with TRBD1. Specimen: blood. The clonotype was recovered from a man aged 30 to 39 in good health. The CDR3 reads CASSMPMGQGAGNEQFF. CDR3 DNA: TGTGCCAGTAGTATGCCAATGGGACAGGGGGCTGGTAATGAGCAGTTCTTC.